Listed below are T cell receptor beta chains from one sample, sequenced in a study of blood T cell repertoires in COVID-19. TCRdb keeps only in-frame clones here, not all; method: immunoSEQ multiplex PCR. The data show approximately 190,000 clones, with about 85% seen just once and roughly 20% held by the top ten. The specimen sequenced was peripheral blood. These receptors all stem from a human donor in a cohort sampled during active COVID-19. CDR3s include the opening cysteine and the closing phenylalanine or tryptophan. The order of the fields is J gene, V gene, CDR3 length, CDR3 protein.

J: TRBJ1-2
V: TRBV12-5
length: 14
CDR3: CASGLVAHNYGYTF

J: TRBJ1-5
V: TRBV18
length: 15
CDR3: CASSGDAGGIQPQHF

J: TRBJ2-1
V: TRBV7-9
length: 12
CDR3: CASSLEAGKQFF

J: TRBJ1-1
V: TRBV6-1
length: 13
CDR3: CASSDTGRTEAFF

J: TRBJ1-1
V: TRBV3-1/TRBV3-2
length: 13
CDR3: CASSQQDPLKAFF

J: TRBJ2-1
V: TRBV5-1
length: 17
CDR3: CASSLGLAGAIRREQFF

J: TRBJ1-2
V: TRBV5-6
length: 15
CDR3: CASSLPPGGTAGYTF

J: TRBJ1-1
V: TRBV2
length: 12
CDR3: CASSEVPGKAFF

J: TRBJ2-3
V: TRBV29-1
length: 14
CDR3: CSAPPGGVEDTQYF

J: TRBJ2-7
V: TRBV29-1
length: 12
CDR3: CSVGRGEFQQYF

J: TRBJ2-7
V: TRBV27
length: 15
CDR3: CASSTRLAGGFEQYF

J: TRBJ2-1
V: TRBV2
length: 14
CDR3: CASRGGTLYNEQFF

J: TRBJ2-1
V: TRBV18
length: 15
CDR3: CASSPGTGSYNEQFF